Shown below are 9 T cell receptor beta chains from a single sample sequenced in a study of blood T cell repertoires in COVID-19. TCRdb's copy holds only in-frame clones and misses some; the assay was immunoSEQ multiplex PCR. The sample has roughly 200,000 clones, approximately 79% seen once. The specimen was peripheral blood. Source of these receptors: a man aged 45-65 years who had recovered from COVID-19.

The chain links TRBV29-1 to TRBJ1-1; TRBD1 matches at 9 bases. Germline-derived CDR1 and CDR2 are SQVTM and ANQGSEA. The CDR3 has 19 amino acids. V gave up 0 bases and J gave up 4 bases; unmatched junction bases: 18. This CDR3 reads CSVEEGGRPTTGGGTEAFF. As DNA, the CDR3 is TGCAGCGTTGAAGAGGGTGGGCGACCGACCACAGGGGGCGGCACTGAAGCTTTCTTT.

DNA for the CDR3: TGTGCCAGCAGGCGGGAGGGCACAGATACGCAGTATTTT. Translation: CASRREGTDTQYF. The V gene is TRBV25-1, the J gene TRBJ2-3; 8 bases match TRBD2. Germline lookup yields CDR1 MGHDK and CDR2 SYGVNS. This CDR3 is built from 13 residues. The ends lost 6 bases at V and 1 base at J; junction bases unmatched: 0. Based on the CDR3 plus reference TRBV25-1 and TRBJ2-3, the full variable domain is EADIYQTPRYLVIGTGKKITLECSQTMGHDKMYWYQQDPGMELHLIHYSYGVNSTEKGDLSSESTVSRIRTEHFPLTLESARPSHTSQYLCASRREGTDTQYFGPGTRLTVL.

J is TRBJ2-3 and V is TRBV20-1; 8 bases fit TRBD2. Losses at the gene ends were 3 bases for V and 0 bases for J; bases not matched to a gene: 5. The CDR3 totals 15 residues. Germline CDR1 is DFQATT and CDR2 is SNEGSKA (reference sequence). The CDR3 sequence is CSASTSGPSTDTQYF. CDR3 DNA: TGCAGTGCTAGTACTAGCGGCCCAAGCACAGATACGCAGTATTTT.

The chain couples TRBV7-6 to TRBJ2-1; 9 bases agree with TRBD2. CDR3 length equals 17 residues. Germline V gene sequence: CDR1 SGHVS, CDR2 FNYEAQ. V gave up 1 base and J gave up 9 bases; unmatched junction bases: 13. CDR3 DNA sequence: TGTGCCAGCAGCTTAGTGGTTCCGATAGCGGGAGTCGCTGAGCAGTTCTTC. Its protein is CASSLVVPIAGVAEQFF.

The gene calls are TRBV7-2 and TRBJ2-1; 10 positions agree with TRBD2. V shed 5 bases and J 5 bases; nucleotides not matched to a gene: 12. This CDR3 spans 17 amino acids. The germline CDR1 and CDR2 sequences are SGHTA and FQGNSA. As DNA, the CDR3 is TGTGCCAGCAGCCCCCGTCCTAGCGGGAGAATAAACAATGAGCAGTTCTTC. Encoded protein: CASSPRPSGRINNEQFF. The entire variable domain, with the rest obtained from reference TRBV7-2 and TRBJ2-1, is as follows: GAGVSQSPSNKVTEKGKDVELRCDPISGHTALYWYRQSLGQGLEFLIYFQGNSAPDKSGLPSDRFSAERTGGSVSTLTIQRTQQEDSAVYLCASSPRPSGRINNEQFFGPGTRLTVL.

The rearrangement joins TRBV18 to TRBJ1-4, with D unresolved. The CDR3 contains 14 residues. The V end lost 1 base, the J end lost 7 bases, and 10 bases lay between the germline ends. Looked up from germline, CDR1 is KGHSH and CDR2 is LQKENI. The CDR3 nucleotides read TGTGCCAGCTCACCACTAGGAAGCGGTGAAAAACTGTTTTTT. This sequence encodes CASSPLGSGEKLFF. The full variable domain, with the rest looked up from reference TRBV18 and TRBJ1-4, is NAGVMQNPRHLVRRRGQEARLRCSPMKGHSHVYWYRQLPEEGLKFMVYLQKENIIDESGMPKERFSAEFPKEGPSILRIQQVVRGDSAAYFCASSPLGSGEKLFFGSGTQLSVL.

This clone was recorded at least ten times. In DNA form, the CDR3 reads TGTGCCAGCAGTGACGGGACTAGCGCCACAGATACGCAGTATTTT. Protein: CASSDGTSATDTQYF. This chain uses TRBV6-4 with TRBJ2-3, with TRBD2 matching over 10 bases. From germline, CDR1 is MRHNA and CDR2 SNTAGT. V lost 2 bases to trimming and J lost 2 bases; unmatched junction nucleotides: 1. CDR3 length: 15 amino acids.

The rearrangement uses TRBV28 and TRBJ1-2; D is unclear. The V gene lost 2 bases and the J gene lost 7 bases, with 14 bases spanning the gap. This CDR3 has 14 residues. Germline values: CDR1 MDHEN, CDR2 SYDVKM. The CDR3, as DNA: TGTGCCAGCAGTTTAAACGAGGGAATCTCTGGCTACACCTTC. Its translation: CASSLNEGISGYTF.

The chain couples TRBV7-9 to TRBJ1-4; 7 bases line up with TRBD1. The CDR3 runs 18 residues. With 4 bases clipped from V and 0 bases from J, the junction kept 11 bases outside the gene matches. CDR1 is SEHNR and CDR2 is FQNEAQ in the germline V gene (reference sequence). The CDR3 protein is CASSYVRQGVSTNEKLFF. The CDR3 DNA reads as TGTGCCAGCAGCTACGTACGACAGGGAGTTTCAACTAATGAAAAACTGTTTTTT.